The following is a T cell receptor (beta chain) sequence with its context. The CDR3 has 16 residues. Germline V gene lookup returns CDR1 SGHDT and CDR2 YYEEEE. V dropped 3 bases and J dropped 5 bases, with 21 bases sitting between them. These data are taken from a study of PD-1 blockade in mismatch repair-deficient tumors. Clones were sequenced by immunoSEQ multiplex PCR, and TCRdb holds only the in-frame ones, with some missing. The data show some 120,000 clones, approximately 80% seen once. Here the sequenced sample was peripheral blood, taken roughly 13 months after starting pembrolizumab. The source of this sequence is an adult with mismatch repair-deficient cancer. The genes are TRBV5-6 and TRBJ2-7, with D perhaps TRBD1 (6 bases). CDR3 protein: CASSSTGRILGHEQYF. Written as DNA, the CDR3 is TGTGCCAGCAGCTCGACAGGCCGTATTCTGGGCCACGAGCAGTACTTC.